Listed below are T cell receptor beta chains from one sample, sequenced in a study of beta chain features in type 1 diabetes. Repertoires were generated with immunoSEQ multiplex PCR, while TCRdb's copy carries only in-frame clones and drops some. This table holds roughly 380,000 clones, 15% to 20% found once. The sample taken for sequencing was naive CD4+ T cells from blood. The receptor source for this set is a woman between 18 and 29 years old in good health. The CDR3 runs from the conserved cysteine through the conserved F or W.

V	CDR3
TRBV5-1	CASSLQGARTDTQYF
TRBV25-1	CASSITGTYNEQFF
TRBV15	CATSALSSGLSYEQYF
TRBV29-1	CSVPNVGLAGGTYNEQFF
TRBV9	CASSVEQGGQPQHF
TRBV6-5	CASSYSMGQGTDTQYF
TRBV2	CASSQDRDNEQFF
TRBV7-2	CASSSTLAGGLHEQFF
TRBV2	CASTGTSGPYEQYF
TRBV9	CASSSGQGYKSSYEQYF
TRBV4-3	CASSQGPGQVLYGYTF
TRBV12-5	CASGLTGGLSYEQYF
TRBV11-2	CASSGGTSGRKELFF
TRBV5-6	CASSAARLSGRGSPLHF
TRBV30	CAWTRTGGNGYGYTF
TRBV5-4	CASSQSDSYYGYTF
TRBV5-5	CASSLGQGHWPQHF
TRBV18	CASSPPTNNEQFF
TRBV7-8	CASSLALGQSNYGYTF
TRBV2	CASTEDVAHAGAQYF
TRBV4-1	CASGGSQGVQMKFF
TRBV4-1	CASSADRSLSYEQYF
TRBV5-8	CASCQQVSGANVLTF
TRBV18	CASSLYSGLDTQYF
TRBV13	CASRTGGTQETQYF
TRBV7-8	CASSFPPNRVAQETQYF
TRBV6-4	CASRKTGNTEAFF
TRBV7-9	CASSLAQGANEQYF
TRBV9	CASSVAGAGTGVGSEQFF
TRBV30	CAWTSVNYGYTF
TRBV5-1	CASSGSTGGTEAFF
TRBV6-1	CASSQTGANQPQHF
TRBV11-2	CASSLGPGAETQYF
TRBV9	CASSVLSNYGYTF
TRBV7-2	CASRTWGGADQPQHF
TRBV7-6	CASSLSGTDTQYF
TRBV27	CASSLSALAGRETQYF
TRBV5-6	CASSLAYTDTQYF
TRBV20-1	CSATRGTEAFF
TRBV7-9	CASTAVSRGKNIQYF
TRBV7-2	CASSPFDRGENEQYF
TRBV9	CASSGRVGRNYGYTF
TRBV30	CAWSVRVNQPQHF
TRBV6-5	CASSLSVAALYEQYF
TRBV5-1	CASSFGTGSYEQYF
TRBV2	CASTRTGDGYTF
TRBV5-1	CASKRENTGELFF
TRBV9	CASSVGQPDTQYF
TRBV20-1	CSATRDYEQFF
TRBV14	CASSQAGGTSTILETQYF
TRBV5-1	CASSWGTSGATDTQYF